These 28 T cell receptor beta chains were all obtained from the same sample, sequenced in a study of OX40 agonist ivuxolimab in advanced cancers. Assay used: immunoSEQ multiplex PCR; TCRdb lists only in-frame clones, some missing. The sample has tens of thousands of clones, roughly 87% seen once; the top ten hold about 6.5%. Sequencing was performed on CD4+ or CD8+ T cells sorted from blood, taken in a trial of the OX40 agonist ivuxolimab. These receptor sequences come from an adult with an advanced solid tumor such as melanoma, head and neck, liver or kidney cancer.

The V and J genes are TRBV5-4 and TRBJ2-5, with 7 bases that match TRBD2. V shed 3 bases, J shed 5 bases, and the junction held 7 bases outside the gene matches. The CDR3 is 14 residues long. CDR1 SGHNT and CDR2 YYREEE come from the germline V gene (reference sequence). In nucleotides, the CDR3 is TGTGCCAGCAGCTGGGGGGGACTTAGGGAGACCCAGTACTTC. The encoded protein is CASSWGGLRETQYF.

This chain links TRBV27 with TRBJ2-7; TRBD1 matches 9 bases. The germline gives CDR1 MNHEY, CDR2 SMNVEV (reference sequence). There are 14 residues in the CDR3. The V segment lost 5 bases and the J segment 3 bases; nucleotides outside the gene matches: 5. The CDR3 loop reads CASSPGQGFYEQYV. The DNA of the CDR3 is TGTGCCAGCAGTCCGGGACAGGGTTTCTACGAGCAGTACGTC.

This clone was counted a single time. The V and J genes are TRBV21-1 and TRBJ2-3; no DNA check was done on the table's D call, TRBD2. TRBV21-1 is listed as a pseudogene. The CDR3 is made up of 17 amino acids. The CDR3 DNA reads TGTGCCAGCAGCAAAGGTAGCCTAGCGGGGGGGACAGATACGCAGTATTTT. Translating it yields CASSKGSLAGGTDTQYF.

Points on this clone: A much more abundant neighbour one base away suggests this may be a read error. Distinct nucleotide sequences in the sample also encode this CDR3. The rearrangement joins TRBV6-1 to TRBJ1-1; no firm D call. V was shortened by 1 base and J by 7 bases, with 4 bases between the two germline ends. Germline CDR1 and CDR2: MNHNS and SASEGT. The CDR3 extends over 11 amino acids. Written as DNA, the CDR3 is TGTGCCAGCAGTGAAGTTGGTGAAGCTTTCTTT. It yields the protein CASSEVGEAFF.

The chain is built from TRBV5-1 and TRBJ2-3; possibly TRBD1 or TRBD2 for D (5 bases each). The CDR3 loop spans 16 amino acids. V dropped 1 base and J dropped 0 bases, with 12 bases sitting between them. Germline lookup yields CDR1 SGHRS and CDR2 YFSETQ. The CDR3 DNA reads TGCGCCAGCAGCTTGATCTGGGACGGGAGCACAGATACGCAGTATTTT. It encodes CASSLIWDGSTDTQYF. The entire variable domain, with the rest obtained from reference TRBV5-1 and TRBJ2-3, is as follows: KAGVTQTPRYLIKTRGQQVTLSCSPISGHRSVSWYQQTPGQGLQFLFEYFSETQRNKGNFPGRFSGRQFSNSRSEMNVSTLELGDSALYLCASSLIWDGSTDTQYFGPGTRLTVL.

This clone was observed a handful of times. V usage is TRBV25-1 and J usage is TRBJ2-7; unclear D gene. Germline V gene sequence: CDR1 MGHDK, CDR2 SYGVNS. The germline V and J ends were trimmed by 1 base and 0 bases, with 10 bases remaining between them. This CDR3 has 15 residues. The CDR3 region is CASSEWTYTSYEQYF. The CDR3 DNA reads as TGTGCCAGCAGTGAATGGACGTATACCTCCTACGAGCAGTACTTC.

This clone was recorded once. The chain couples TRBV5-4 to TRBJ2-3; D might be TRBD2 (6 bases). The CDR3 extends over 16 amino acids. Germline CDR1 and CDR2: SGHNT and YYREEE (reference sequence). V was pared by 3 bases and J by 3 bases, with 17 bases between. DNA of the CDR3: TGTGCCAGCAGCTGGGAGGCCGGGACCGCTACAGATACGCAGTATTTT. This encodes CASSWEAGTATDTQYF.

This chain joins TRBV5-6 and TRBJ2-1, with D perhaps TRBD1 (6 bases). The length of the CDR3 is 16 residues. The V end was cut by 1 base, the J end by 7 bases, with 18 bases between. In germline, CDR1 is SGHDT, CDR2 YYEEEE. This CDR3 is CASSLTAGVLWNEQFF. The CDR3 coding sequence is TGTGCCAGCAGCTTGACCGCAGGGGTCCTATGGAATGAGCAGTTCTTC.

The chain is built from TRBV6-5 and TRBJ2-2; TRBD1 matches at 9 bases. The CDR3 length is 14 residues. Trimming removed 6 bases from V and 6 bases from J; junction bases left unmatched: 5. The germline V gene has CDR1 MNHEY and CDR2 SVGAGI. The CDR3 is CASSAGTGSGELFF. CDR3 in DNA: TGTGCCAGCAGCGCCGGGACAGGGTCCGGGGAGCTGTTTTTT.

The rearrangement uses TRBV2 and TRBJ2-2, with D tentatively TRBD2 (6 bases). V was pared by 9 bases and J by 4 bases, with 21 bases between. The CDR3 sequence is 16 residues long. The germline CDR1 and CDR2 sequences are SNHLY and FYNNEI. CDR3 region: CARKAGTAEGTGELFF. DNA of the CDR3: TGTGCCAGAAAGGCGGGGACGGCCGAGGGCACCGGGGAGCTGTTTTTT.

This chain connects TRBV7-8 to TRBJ2-7, with TRBD1 matching over 8 bases. The V gene's germline CDR1 is SGHVS and CDR2 FQNEAQ. V trimming: 5 bases; J trimming: 4 bases; junction bases outside the gene matches: 16. This CDR3 comprises 17 residues. The CDR3 sequence is CASSASPRTGSLYEQYV. In DNA, the CDR3 is TGTGCCAGCAGCGCATCTCCTAGGACAGGGAGTCTTTACGAGCAGTACGTC.

This chain joins TRBV10-3 and TRBJ1-5, with a possible D match to TRBD1 (5 bases). Germline CDR1 reads ENHRY; CDR2 reads SYGVKD. This CDR3 region has 13 residues. Deletions cut 4 bases from V and 2 bases from J, with 6 bases between. The CDR3 DNA reads TGTGCCATCAGTGGGGGGGGCAATCAGCCCCAGCATTTT. Residues: CAISGGGNQPQHF.

This sequence joins TRBV19 and TRBJ1-1; 7 bases are a match to TRBD1. V shed 5 bases and J 0 bases; nucleotides not matched to a gene: 3. This CDR3 comprises 14 residues. CDR1 is LNHDA and CDR2 is SQIVND in the germline V gene (reference sequence). The CDR3 loop reads CASSPTGMNTEAFF. In DNA form, the CDR3 reads TGTGCCAGTAGTCCGACAGGGATGAACACTGAAGCTTTCTTT.

The chain has TRBV27 and TRBJ1-1, with 7 bases fitting TRBD1. Germline lookup yields CDR1 MNHEY and CDR2 SMNVEV (reference sequence). This CDR3 is built from 13 residues. The J segment lost 6 bases and the V segment lost 0 bases, leaving 1 base of the junction unmatched. The CDR3, as DNA: TGTGCCAGCAGTTTATCTACAGGGGCTGAAGCTTTCTTT. Translation: CASSLSTGAEAFF.

CDR3 loop: CASSGEGTGGDYEQYF. In DNA form, the CDR3 reads TGTGCCAGCAGCGGAGAGGGGACAGGGGGCGACTACGAGCAGTACTTC. The chain couples TRBV9 to TRBJ2-7, with 12 bases identical to TRBD1. This CDR3 contains 16 residues. After removal of 3 bases from V and 3 bases from J, the junction contained 7 bases not matched to a gene. Germline CDR1 reads SGDLS; CDR2 reads YYNGEE.

The chain recombines TRBV6-6 with TRBJ1-1, with TRBD1 matching over 7 bases. The CDR3 sequence is 13 residues long. The J segment lost 2 bases and the V segment lost 6 bases, leaving 3 bases of the junction unmatched. Per germline, CDR1 MNHNY and CDR2 SVGAGI (reference sequence). The CDR3 spells CASRTGANTEAFF. The CDR3 DNA reads as TGTGCCAGCAGAACAGGGGCAAACACTGAAGCTTTCTTT.

CDR3 loop: CASSSTPLTVGSGNEQFF. The CDR3 DNA is TGTGCCAGCAGTTCGACCCCTCTAACGGTCGGATCTGGGAATGAGCAGTTCTTC. The chain links TRBV27 to TRBJ2-1; D is unresolved. The CDR3 contains 18 residues. Per the germline V gene, CDR1 is MNHEY and CDR2 is SMNVEV (reference sequence). Trimming shortened V by 4 bases and J by 7 bases, and 26 bases separated the two germline ends.

This sequence joins TRBV28 and TRBJ2-1; 12 bases line up with TRBD2. The V gene's germline CDR1 is MDHEN and CDR2 SYDVKM. Trimming at V came to 5 bases and at J to 3 bases, leaving 5 bases not matched to a gene. The CDR3 runs to 16 residues. CDR3: CASSPSGRALYNEQFF. The CDR3 bases are TGTGCCAGCAGTCCTAGCGGGAGGGCCCTCTACAATGAGCAGTTCTTC.

V usage is TRBV13 and J usage is TRBJ2-7, with D possibly matching TRBD2 (6 bases). This CDR3 contains 15 residues. Germline assignment: CDR1 PRHDT and CDR2 FYEKMQ (reference sequence). V was cut by 5 bases and J by 0 bases, with 14 bases left in between. The CDR3 sequence: CASSLKSGFSYEQYF. The CDR3 DNA follows: TGTGCCAGCAGCCTAAAAAGCGGGTTCTCCTACGAGCAGTACTTC.

The chain joins TRBV19 to TRBJ1-5; D is undetermined. The germline V and J ends were trimmed by 6 bases and 0 bases, with 12 bases remaining between them. Per germline, CDR1 LNHDA and CDR2 SQIVND (reference sequence). This CDR3 has 15 residues. The CDR3 DNA sequence: TGTGCCAGTAGCCCAGCACGTTTTAGCAATCAGCCCCAGCATTTT. Amino acid sequence: CASSPARFSNQPQHF.

The CDR3 protein is CASIPTGGLGNEQFF. The CDR3 nucleotides are TGTGCCAGTATCCCCACGGGGGGGCTTGGTAATGAGCAGTTCTTC. V is TRBV19 and J is TRBJ2-1, with 8 positions matching TRBD2. Germline trimming cut 7 bases from V and 7 bases from J; bases unmatched to any gene: 12. The CDR3 totals 15 residues. CDR1 and CDR2 from the germline V gene are LNHDA and SQIVND (reference sequence).

The V gene is TRBV7-9, the J gene TRBJ2-7; a possible D gene is TRBD2 (6 bases). CDR3 length equals 15 residues. V shed 5 bases and J shed 3 bases, with 17 bases lying between them. CDR1 and CDR2 (germline): SEHNR, FQNEAQ (reference sequence). The CDR3 DNA reads as TGTGCCAGCAGCCAGCCGGGACTCAACCACTACGAGCAGTACTTC. As protein: CASSQPGLNHYEQYF.

The V and J genes are TRBV6-1 and TRBJ2-1; 8 nucleotides match TRBD2. Germline V gene sequence: CDR1 MNHNS, CDR2 SASEGT. V shed 6 bases and J 8 bases; nucleotides not matched to a gene: 0. This CDR3 spans 11 amino acids. CDR3 amino acids: CASRRGDEQFF. CDR3 nucleotides: TGTGCCAGCAGGCGGGGGGATGAGCAGTTCTTC.

This clone has a handful of counts. The V call is TRBV19, the J call TRBJ2-1, with a weak D call TRBD1 (5 bases). Between the trimmed V and J ends, which lost 3 bases and 0 bases, there was a span of 12 bases. The CDR3 length is 16 residues. Germline CDR1 reads LNHDA; CDR2 reads SQIVND (reference sequence). Here the CDR3 reads CASSIYRRGSYNEQFF. The CDR3 nucleotides read TGTGCCAGTAGTATTTATCGTAGGGGCTCCTACAATGAGCAGTTCTTC.

The V and J genes are TRBV14 and TRBJ2-3; 9 bases line up with TRBD2. The CDR3 has 15 amino acids. V lost 5 bases, J lost 0 bases, and 3 bases stayed unmatched. Germline V gives CDR1 SGHDN, CDR2 FVKESK. Written as DNA, the CDR3 is TGTGCCAGCAGCGCTACTAGCGGGAGCACAGATACGCAGTATTTT. Amino acids: CASSATSGSTDTQYF.

For the CDR3, the DNA is TGTGCCAGCAGCTTATCGGTGGACATAGGAAACACCATATATTTT. This encodes CASSLSVDIGNTIYF. J is TRBJ1-3 and V is TRBV5-4, with D perhaps TRBD1 (5 bases). Germline V lookup: CDR1 SGHNT, CDR2 YYREEE (reference sequence). CDR3 size: 15 residues. Trimming pared 2 bases from V and 4 bases from J, leaving 13 bases between.

The rearrangement joins TRBV28 to TRBJ1-1, with TRBD1 identical over 10 bases. Germline V gene sequence: CDR1 MDHEN, CDR2 SYDVKM. Trimming took 5 bases from V and 1 from J; bases not matched to a gene: 7. CDR3 length equals 16 residues. CDR3 nucleotide sequence: TGTGCCAGCAGTCCACGGACAGGGGGGTCGAACACTGAAGCTTTCTTT. Its protein is CASSPRTGGSNTEAFF. Drawing the rest from reference TRBV28 and TRBJ1-1, the complete variable domain is DVKVTQSSRYLVKRTGEKVFLECVQDMDHENMFWYRQDPGLGLRLIYFSYDVKMKEKGDIPEGYSVSREKKERFSLILESASTNQTSMYLCASSPRTGGSNTEAFFGQGTRLTVV.

This clone has only a few counts. The rearrangement links TRBV10-2 to TRBJ2-3; 7 nucleotides line up with TRBD2. This CDR3 has 13 residues. Germline assignment: CDR1 WSHSY and CDR2 SAAADI. The junction had 2 bases not matched to a gene; V was cut back by 7 bases and J by 1 base. The chain's CDR3 is CASNRGGTDTQYF. CDR3 coding DNA: TGCGCCAGCAATCGGGGGGGCACAGATACGCAGTATTTT.